Below, 32 T cell receptor beta chains from the same sample are listed, as sequenced in a study of kidney transplant recipient with SARS-CoV-2 infection. TCRdb ran MiXCR on the reads and lists one entry per CDR3 protein. The repertoire consists of 200,000 to 300,000 distinct CDR3 sequences, with 29% occurring once and the leading ten covering roughly 7.3%. Sequenced material: a blood sample, taken at baseline and on roughly day 110 from a kidney transplant recipient. The receptors here all came from a male patient younger than 45 who had COVID-19 and was a kidney transplant recipient. A subset of T cells may come from the graft donor.

This clonotype was recorded many times. The chain joins TRBV10-3 to TRBJ2-7; 7 bases fit TRBD1. Germline values: CDR1 ENHRY, CDR2 SYGVKD. This CDR3 contains 14 residues. The V gene end was trimmed by 4 bases and the J gene end by 3 bases; junction bases not matched to a gene: 6. The DNA for the CDR3 is TGTGCCATCAGTGGCGTAGGGACAGTCTACGAGCAGTACTTC. It yields the protein CAISGVGTVYEQYF.

This clonotype was seen ten or more times. The chain has TRBV5-3 and TRBJ1-2; no firm D call. TRBV5-3 is recorded as an ORF, its role being uncertain. Trimming took 7 bases from V and 4 from J, leaving 23 bases between them. CDR3 length equals 16 residues. CDR3 loop: CARDIVVVRKTYGYTF. The DNA of the CDR3 is TGTGCCAGAGACATTGTAGTGGTGAGAAAGACCTATGGCTACACCTTC.

For this clonotype: This may be a read error: a much more frequent sequence differs by one nucleotide. The chain couples TRBV23-1 to TRBJ1-2; D ambiguous. TRBV23-1 has ORF status, its function being uncertain. Trimming pared 3 bases from V and 4 bases from J, leaving 21 bases between. This CDR3 is built from 17 residues. CDR3 bases: TGCGCCAGCAGTCAGAACATGCTACGCAGAAAGACCTATGGCTACACCTTC. Amino acids: CASSQNMLRRKTYGYTF.

As for this clonotype: A read error is possible here, since a much larger clone lies one base away. CDR3 DNA: TGCGCCAACAGGTTACAGGGGAACACTGAAGCTTTCTTT. This sequence encodes CANRLQGNTEAFF. The chain couples TRBV10-2 to TRBJ1-1, with D maybe TRBD1 (6 bases). CDR3 size: 13 residues. Trimming shortened V by 10 bases and J by 1 base, and 13 bases separated the two germline ends. Per the germline V gene, CDR1 is WSHSY and CDR2 is SAAADI.

About this clonotype itself: This may be a read error: a much more frequent sequence differs by one nucleotide. The rearrangement links TRBV6-5 to TRBJ1-1, with a possible D match to TRBD1 (5 bases). The germline gives CDR1 MNHEY, CDR2 SVGAGI. Trimming removed 7 bases at V and 2 bases at J, with 20 bases between. This CDR3 region has 16 residues. CDR3 loop: CASNRRGFLRNTEAFF. The CDR3, as DNA: TGTGCCAGCAACCGACGGGGGTTTTTAAGAAACACTGAAGCTTTCTTT.

With regard to this clonotype: This sequence may be a read error, since a much larger clone differs from it by one base. The V gene is TRBV29-1, the J gene TRBJ2-3; D is ambiguous. Germline V lookup: CDR1 SQVTM, CDR2 ANQGSEA. This CDR3 has 13 amino acids. The CDR3 region is CGVSGQPTDTQYF. CDR3 coding DNA: TGCGGCGTTTCCGGCCAACCCACAGATACGCAGTATTTT.

This clonotype was counted at least ten times. This rearrangement joins TRBV3-1 to TRBJ1-2, with D hard to call. The CDR3 runs to 17 residues. Germline V gives CDR1 LGHDT, CDR2 YNNKEL (reference sequence). Trimming cost V 5 bases and J 4 bases, with 23 bases left between them. CDR3 sequence: CASSGLCTLRKTYGYTF. The CDR3 DNA reads as TGTGCCAGCAGCGGGCTATGCACCCTTCGAAAGACCTATGGCTACACCTTC.

This clonotype was seen just once. This could be a read error, since a much larger clone is one nucleotide away. In this CDR3 the conserved last residue, phenylalanine or tryptophan, is missing, so a read error is likely. This chain uses TRBV5-4 with TRBJ2-1; TRBD2 matches at 11 bases. Germline V gene lookup returns CDR1 SGHNT and CDR2 YYREEE (reference sequence). The V segment lost 2 bases and the J segment 10 bases; nucleotides outside the gene matches: 8. The CDR3 covers 15 residues. The CDR3 DNA sequence: TGTGCCAGCAGCTTCGGGACTAGCGGCCCCGGAGAGCAGTTCCTC. It is translated as CASSFGTSGPGEQFL.

A remark on this clonotype: A clone one base away is much larger, so this may be a read error. The CDR3 DNA is TGCACCAGCCGTAAGATATCGGTTCGAAAGACCTATGGCTACACCTTC. It specifies CTSRKISVRKTYGYTF. V and J are TRBV5-1 and TRBJ2-4; D unresolved. Judging by the DNA end, TRBJ1-2 fits better; the J call may be wrong. In germline, CDR1 is SGHRS, CDR2 YFSETQ. The CDR3 loop spans 16 amino acids.

With respect to this clonotype: A much larger clonotype is one base distant, so this may be a read error. The rearrangement links TRBV12-3 or TRBV12-4 to TRBJ2-5; TRBD1 might be the D (5 bases). The CDR3 is made up of 15 amino acids. The CDR3 reads CASSSHQGGQETQCF. CDR3 in DNA: TGTGCCAGCAGTTCACACCAGGGTGGCCAAGAGACCCAGTGCTTC.

As concerns this clonotype: A read error may explain this, as a much larger clone is one base away. Because it lacks the conserved phenylalanine or tryptophan at the end, this CDR3 is likely a read error. It is unclear where the CDR3 begins or ends on the DNA, so no DNA is shown, and the CDR3 is as TCRdb lists it. J is TRBJ1-1 and V is TRBV6-8; TRBD1 reflects the table's D call only, with no check against the DNA. Ends included, the CDR3 has 12 residues. Per the germline V gene, CDR1 is MNHGY and CDR2 is SAAAGT. The CDR3 region is CATTSGQRTTFL.

This clonotype was recorded a few times. The genes are TRBV7-2 and TRBJ2-4; no clear D. The germline CDR1 and CDR2 sequences are SGHTA and FQGNSA. V was cut by 4 bases and J by 11 bases, with 12 bases left in between. The CDR3 is 12 residues long. In DNA form, the CDR3 reads TGTGCCAGCAGCTCCTTGTCTTGGCTTCAGTACTTC. Protein product: CASSSLSWLQYF. Together with reference TRBV7-2 and TRBJ2-4, the CDR3 gives the full variable domain: GAGVSQSPSNKVTEKGKDVELRCDPISGHTALYWYRQSLGQGLEFLIYFQGNSAPDKSGLPSDRFSAERTGGSVSTLTIQRTQQEDSAVYLCASSSLSWLQYFGAGTRLSVL.

Details on this clonotype: A read error is possible here, since a much larger clone lies one base away. The V gene is TRBV15, the J gene TRBJ2-7; D perhaps matches TRBD2 (5 bases). The DNA end is a closer match to TRBJ2-5, so the J assignment may be wrong. CDR1 and CDR2 from the germline V gene are LNHNV and YYDKDF (reference sequence). This CDR3 is 12 amino acids long. The CDR3: CATSPEGETQYF. For the CDR3, the DNA is TGTGCCACCAGCCCCGAGGGAGAGACCCAGTACTTC.

This clonotype was found many times. This chain joins TRBV5-6 and TRBJ1-5; unclear D gene. The germline V gene has CDR1 SGHDT and CDR2 YYEEEE. This CDR3 is 14 amino acids long. V lost 0 bases, J lost 2 bases, and 6 bases lay in between. This CDR3 reads CASSLGQRNQPQHF. The CDR3 DNA reads TGTGCCAGCAGCTTGGGGCAGCGCAATCAGCCCCAGCATTTT.

This chain links TRBV19 with TRBJ2-5, with D hard to call. Germline V gene lookup returns CDR1 LNHDA and CDR2 SQIVND (reference sequence). V lost 5 bases and J 5 bases, leaving 12 bases between the germline ends. This CDR3 is built from 13 residues. The CDR3 protein is CASSPSPGETQYF. The CDR3 DNA follows: TGTGCCAGTAGTCCCTCCCCTGGGGAGACCCAGTACTTC.

This clonotype has at least ten counts. V gene TRBV28 combines with J gene TRBJ1-5; possible D gene TRBD1, 6 bases. Germline V gene data show CDR1 as MDHEN and CDR2 as SYDVKM. This CDR3 spans 17 amino acids. The V end lost 2 bases, the J end lost 9 bases, and 23 bases lay between the germline ends. The CDR3 nucleotides are TGTGCCAGCAGTTTACCATCGGACAGCTCCTTAAGTAGGCCCCAGCATTTT. It translates to CASSLPSDSSLSRPQHF.

Note on this clonotype: This may be a read error: a much more frequent sequence differs by one nucleotide. The chain joins TRBV19 to TRBJ2-3; 7 nucleotides line up with TRBD2. The length of the CDR3 is 14 residues. Germline-derived CDR1 and CDR2 are LNHDA and SQIVND (reference sequence). CDR3 loop: CASSQSGITDTRYF. DNA of the CDR3: TGTGCCAGTAGTCAGAGCGGGATCACAGATACGCGGTATTTT.

About this clonotype itself: This may stem from a read error, because a much larger clone lies one nucleotide away. This CDR3 fails to terminate in the conserved phenylalanine or tryptophan, so it likely reflects a read error. The chain combines TRBV7-9 with TRBJ1-2; a weak D match, TRBD1 (5 bases). The CDR3 runs to 11 residues. V was cut by 6 bases and J by 8 bases, with 10 bases left in between. CDR1 is SEHNR, CDR2 FQNEAQ, per germline (reference sequence). CDR3 protein: CASSRGEGYTS. The CDR3 nucleotides read TGTGCCAGCAGTAGGGGAGAGGGCTACACCTCC.

On this clonotype itself: A junction boundary mismatches the germline segment, possibly from a read error. The chain carries TRBV12-3 or TRBV12-4 and TRBJ1-2, with D maybe TRBD1 (6 bases). This CDR3 is built from 12 residues. Written as DNA, the CDR3 is TGTGCCAGCAGTTCTTACAGGGAGGGCTGCACCTTC. Residues: CASSSYREGCTF.

This clonotype was counted ten times or more. The chain employs TRBV4-1 and TRBJ2-2, with 12 bases identical to TRBD2. The germline V gene has CDR1 MGHRA and CDR2 YSYEKL. V shed 3 bases, J shed 4 bases, and the junction held 3 bases outside the gene matches. CDR3 size: 16 residues. CDR3 DNA: TGCGCCAGCAGCCATGGACTAGCGGGGATCACCGGGGAGCTGTTTTTT. Protein sequence: CASSHGLAGITGELFF.

Worth noting for this clonotype: This sequence may be a read error, since a much larger clone differs from it by one base. Here the CDR3 DNA reads TGTGCCAGCAGCGTAGTTCCAGATCCCAATTCACCCCTCCACTTT. Translating it yields CASSVVPDPNSPLHF. The gene calls are TRBV9 and TRBJ1-6; D unresolved. Germline CDR1 is SGDLS and CDR2 is YYNGEE. Between the trimmed V and J ends, which lost 0 bases and 7 bases, there was a span of 11 bases. This CDR3 has 15 amino acids.

This chain links TRBV7-2 with TRBJ2-4; maybe TRBD2 (5 bases). Germline CDR1 reads SGHTA; CDR2 reads FQGNSA. CDR3 length equals 17 residues. Trimming left V 2 bases short and J 1 base short, with 15 bases between. In DNA form, the CDR3 reads TGTGCCAGCAGCTTAACAGTGGAGCGAGGGGCCAAAAACATTCAGTACTTC. Protein sequence: CASSLTVERGAKNIQYF. The full variable domain, completed using reference TRBV7-2 and TRBJ2-4, is GAGVSQSPSNKVTEKGKDVELRCDPISGHTALYWYRQSLGQGLEFLIYFQGNSAPDKSGLPSDRFSAERTGGSVSTLTIQRTQQEDSAVYLCASSLTVERGAKNIQYFGAGTRLSVL.

Of note for this clonotype: A much larger clone sits a single nucleotide away, making a read error possible. This chain uses TRBV5-1 with TRBJ2-5, with a weak D call TRBD1 (5 bases). The CDR3 extends over 14 amino acids. Germline V gene data show CDR1 as SGHRS and CDR2 as YFSETQ. With 0 bases removed from V and 7 bases from J, the gap between germline ends came to 13 bases. Written as DNA, the CDR3 is TGCGCCAGCAGCTTGGTAGGGGCGTCGGGGACCCAGTACTTC. Its translation is CASSLVGASGTQYF.

This clonotype was counted ten times or more. The V and J genes are TRBV11-2 and TRBJ1-3; D is uncertain. Trimming cost V 4 bases and J 7 bases, with 2 bases left between them. Germline V gene lookup returns CDR1 SGHAT and CDR2 FQNNGV. CDR3 length: 10 amino acids. CDR3 bases: TGTGCCAGCAGCTCTAACACCATATATTTT. This gives the protein CASSSNTIYF.

The V call is TRBV9, the J call TRBJ1-1, with a weak D call TRBD1 (6 bases). Germline lookup yields CDR1 SGDLS and CDR2 YYNGEE. The CDR3 is 17 residues long. V was shortened by 0 bases and J by 5 bases, with 20 bases between the two germline ends. The CDR3 DNA reads as TGTGCCAGCAGCGTAGACTTAGGGGGGGACGGACATACTGAAGCTTTCTTT. Encoded protein: CASSVDLGGDGHTEAFF.

Comments on this clonotype: A much larger clone differs from this one at a single base, so this may be a read error. The genes are TRBV5-4 and TRBJ2-1; 7 bases are shared with TRBD1. This CDR3 comprises 15 residues. CDR1 and CDR2 (germline): SGHNT, YYREEE (reference sequence). The CDR3 sequence is CASSSRQGTYDEQFF. In nucleotides, the CDR3 is TGTGCCAGCAGCTCGAGACAGGGAACCTACGATGAGCAGTTCTTC.

Details on this clonotype: Just one base apart from a much larger clone, this may be a read error. The chain uses TRBV6-1 and TRBJ1-2, with D unresolved. CDR1 and CDR2 (germline): MNHNS, SASEGT. This CDR3 spans 17 amino acids. Trimming removed 4 bases at V and 4 bases at J, with 22 bases between. This chain's CDR3 is CASSGVLECRKAYGYTF. CDR3 DNA: TGTGCCAGCAGTGGCGTTCTGGAATGTAGAAAGGCCTATGGCTACACCTTC.

This clonotype appeared many times. The chain uses TRBV6-6 and TRBJ2-7; no clear D. Germline V lookup: CDR1 MNHNY, CDR2 SVGAGI (reference sequence). The CDR3 loop spans 13 amino acids. V was trimmed by 5 bases and J by 2 bases, leaving 10 bases between them. The CDR3, as DNA: TGTGCCAGCAGTCCCGGACGGACCTACGAGCAGTACTTC. Translation: CASSPGRTYEQYF.

The chain employs TRBV12-2 and TRBJ1-2. TRBV12-2 is listed as a pseudogene. The CDR3 totals 17 residues. CDR3 amino acids: CASRRPQTPRKTYGYTF. The CDR3 DNA follows: TGTGCAAGTCGCAGACCACAGACTCCACGAAAGACCTATGGCTACACCTTC.

With respect to this clonotype: This may be a read error: a much more frequent sequence differs by one nucleotide. In nucleotides, the CDR3 is TGTGCCACCAGTGATCTGTGGGGCCACACCTTC. Protein product: CATSDLWGHTF. J is TRBJ1-2 and V is TRBV24-1, with D perhaps TRBD1 (5 bases). Germline V CDR1 and CDR2: KGHDR, SFDVKD. Trimming pared 3 bases from V and 12 bases from J, leaving 10 bases between. The CDR3 runs to 11 residues.

A remark on this clonotype: Being one base from a much bigger clone, this may be a read error. The chain is built from TRBV28 and TRBJ2-7; 9 positions agree with TRBD2. The CDR3 extends over 13 amino acids. Germline V CDR1 and CDR2: MDHEN, SYDVKM. The CDR3 reads CASTSGDSYKQYF. CDR3 bases: TGTGCCAGCACTAGCGGGGATTCCTACAAGCAGTACTTC.

The sample holds many counts of this clonotype. The chain combines TRBV5-8 with TRBJ1-2; D call uncertain. This CDR3 spans 16 amino acids. Germline CDR1 and CDR2: SGHTS and YDEGEE. Trimming took 7 bases from V and 4 from J, leaving 23 bases between them. The CDR3 DNA sequence: TGTGCCAGCTTAGTCCATCATCCACGAAAGACCTATGGCTACACCTTC. The encoded protein is CASLVHHPRKTYGYTF. Combining the CDR3 with reference TRBV5-8 and TRBJ1-2 gives the whole variable domain EAGVTQSPTHLIKTRGQQATLRCSPISGHTSVYWYQQALGLGLQFLLWYDEGEERNRGNFPPRFSGRQFPNYSSELNVNALELEDSALYLCASLVHHPRKTYGYTFGSGTRLTVV.